Listed below are T cell receptor beta chains from one sample, sequenced in a study of blood T cells in healthy people across ages. TCRdb itself ran the 5' RACE reads through MiXCR, one entry per CDR3 protein. The sample includes some 850,000 distinct CDR3 sequences, roughly 24% of them seen just once. A further study also used this sample, focusing on T cells of mothers and their children.

Input material: blood. The receptors stem from a boy between 10 and 17 years old in good health. Each CDR3 is given with its conserved first and last residue. The D gene is left open where the match is weak. A row's size may be missing; if present it is once, few, many or a size class.

CDR3: CASSQQTVGSYEQYF; DNA: TGTGCCAGCAGCCAACAAACAGTGGGCTCCTACGAGCAGTACTTC; J: TRBJ2-7; D: -; size: -; V: TRBV3-1
CDR3: CASIAIGLQYF; DNA: TGTGCCAGCATTGCCATAGGGTTGCAGTACTTC; J: TRBJ2-5; D: -; size: -; V: TRBV2
CDR3: CASSRGQGAEETQYF; DNA: TGCGCCAGCAGCAGGGGACAGGGGGCAGAAGAGACCCAGTACTTC; J: TRBJ2-5; D: TRBD1; size: few; V: TRBV5-1
CDR3: CASRHRQGRNQPQHF; DNA: TGTGCCAGCAGACACAGACAGGGTAGGAATCAGCCCCAGCATTTT; J: TRBJ1-5; D: TRBD1; size: few; V: TRBV12-3/TRBV12-4
CDR3: CAISGLGSGIPRGNEQFF; DNA: TGTGCCATCAGCGGATTGGGAAGCGGAATACCTAGAGGCAATGAGCAGTTCTTC; J: TRBJ2-1; D: -; size: few; V: TRBV10-3
CDR3: CASSYTGTSGARTDTQYF; DNA: TGTGCCAGCAGCTACACCGGGACTAGCGGGGCCCGCACAGATACGCAGTATTTT; J: TRBJ2-3; D: TRBD2; size: -; V: TRBV7-3
CDR3: CSASSGPGEKLFF; DNA: TGCAGTGCTAGTTCAGGGCCCGGTGAAAAACTGTTTTTT; J: TRBJ1-4; D: -; size: -; V: TRBV20-1
CDR3: CATSRPLTGQETQYF; DNA: TGTGCCACCAGCAGACCTTTGACAGGACAAGAGACCCAGTACTTC; J: TRBJ2-5; D: -; size: -; V: TRBV15
CDR3: CASSFGRRNYEQYF; DNA: TGTGCCAGCAGTTTTGGTAGGCGGAACTACGAGCAGTACTTC; J: TRBJ2-7; D: -; size: few; V: TRBV12-3/TRBV12-4
CDR3: CSALDRAADSNQPQHF; DNA: TGCAGTGCTCTAGACAGGGCAGCCGATAGCAATCAGCCCCAGCATTTT; J: TRBJ1-5; D: TRBD1; size: -; V: TRBV20-1
CDR3: CASMILAGLNEQFF; DNA: TGTGCCAGCATGATACTAGCGGGCCTAAATGAGCAGTTCTTC; J: TRBJ2-1; D: TRBD2; size: -; V: TRBV6-1
CDR3: CASSLVPAYTEAFF; DNA: TGTGCCAGCAGCTTAGTGCCAGCATACACTGAAGCTTTCTTT; J: TRBJ1-1; D: -; size: many; V: TRBV7-2
CDR3: CASGDRGRPGEKLFF; DNA: TGCGCCAGCGGGGACAGGGGCCGGCCCGGGGAAAAACTGTTTTTT; J: TRBJ1-4; D: TRBD1; size: -; V: TRBV5-1
CDR3: CASSLGTVNGYTF; DNA: TGTGCCAGCAGCCTTGGGACCGTGAATGGCTACACCTTC; J: TRBJ1-2; D: -; size: -; V: TRBV7-9
CDR3: CASSPQGLRWLNEQFF; DNA: TGTGCCAGCAGCCCCCAGGGCCTCCGCTGGCTTAATGAGCAGTTCTTC; J: TRBJ2-1; D: -; size: -; V: TRBV7-6
CDR3: CASSQNWDRDGYTF; DNA: TGTGCCAGCAGCCAGAACTGGGACCGCGATGGCTACACCTTC; J: TRBJ1-2; D: -; size: -; V: TRBV3-1
CDR3: CAWSRRPGNEQFF; DNA: TGTGCCTGGAGTCGCAGGCCAGGTAATGAGCAGTTCTTC; J: TRBJ2-1; D: -; size: -; V: TRBV30
CDR3: CSVEAGYEQYF; DNA: TGCAGCGTTGAAGCCGGCTACGAGCAGTACTTC; J: TRBJ2-7; D: -; size: few; V: TRBV29-1
CDR3: CASSAGGTLTSKETQYF; DNA: TGCGCCAGCAGCGCGGGGGGTACCCTTACCTCCAAAGAGACCCAGTACTTC; J: TRBJ2-5; D: TRBD2; size: -; V: TRBV5-1
CDR3: CASSFKGVNIQYF; DNA: TGTGCCAGCAGCTTTAAAGGGGTCAACATTCAGTACTTC; J: TRBJ2-4; D: -; size: -; V: TRBV7-2
CDR3: CSAATGQLYYGYTF; DNA: TGCAGTGCTGCGACGGGACAACTATACTATGGCTACACCTTC; J: TRBJ1-2; D: -; size: few; V: TRBV20-1
CDR3: CASSQRQGANTF; DNA: TGCGCCAGCAGCCAGAGACAGGGAGCTAACACCTTC; J: TRBJ1-2; D: TRBD1; size: -; V: TRBV4-3
CDR3: CATSTTYHYGYTF; DNA: TGTGCCACTTCGACGACATACCACTATGGCTACACCTTC; J: TRBJ1-2; D: -; size: -; V: TRBV19
CDR3: CASSASAGGRLEQFF; DNA: TGTGCCAGCAGCGCCTCAGCGGGGGGGCGCCTTGAGCAGTTCTTC; J: TRBJ2-1; D: TRBD2; size: -; V: TRBV9
CDR3: CASSSREGDTEAFF; DNA: TGTGCCAGCAGTTCCCGCGAGGGGGACACTGAAGCTTTCTTT; J: TRBJ1-1; D: -; size: -; V: TRBV12-3/TRBV12-4
CDR3: CATSGGLTDTQYF; DNA: TGTGCCACTTCAGGGGGGCTCACAGATACGCAGTATTTT; J: TRBJ2-3; D: -; size: -; V: TRBV6-5
CDR3: CASSLGSHYEQYF; DNA: TGTGCCAGCAGCCTCGGGTCTCACTACGAGCAGTACTTC; J: TRBJ2-7; D: -; size: -; V: TRBV3-1
CDR3: CASSPSGWLGETQYF; DNA: TGTGCCAGCAGCCCTAGCGGGTGGCTTGGGGAGACCCAGTACTTC; J: TRBJ2-5; D: TRBD2; size: few; V: TRBV7-3
CDR3: CASSQDPTGGKGAEAFF; DNA: TGCGCCAGCAGCCAAGATCCAACAGGAGGGAAGGGAGCTGAAGCTTTCTTT; J: TRBJ1-1; D: -; size: -; V: TRBV4-1